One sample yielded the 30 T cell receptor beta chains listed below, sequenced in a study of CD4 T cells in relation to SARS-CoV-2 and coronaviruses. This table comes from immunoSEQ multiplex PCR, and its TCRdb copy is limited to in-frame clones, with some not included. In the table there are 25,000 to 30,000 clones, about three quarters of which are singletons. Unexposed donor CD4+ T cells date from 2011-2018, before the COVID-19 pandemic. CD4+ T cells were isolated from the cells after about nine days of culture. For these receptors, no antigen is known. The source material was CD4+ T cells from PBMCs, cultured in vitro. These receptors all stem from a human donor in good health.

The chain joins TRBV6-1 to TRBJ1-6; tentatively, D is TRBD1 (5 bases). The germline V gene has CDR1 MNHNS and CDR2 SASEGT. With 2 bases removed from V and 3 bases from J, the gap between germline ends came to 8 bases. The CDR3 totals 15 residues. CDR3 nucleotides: TGTGCCAGCAGTGAACAGGGCGGCTATAATTCACCCCTCCACTTT. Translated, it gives CASSEQGGYNSPLHF.

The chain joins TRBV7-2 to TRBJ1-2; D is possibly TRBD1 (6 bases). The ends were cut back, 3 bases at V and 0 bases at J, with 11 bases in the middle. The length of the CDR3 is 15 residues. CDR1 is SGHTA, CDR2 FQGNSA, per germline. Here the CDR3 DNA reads TGTGCCAGCAGCTTGGGGGGCTTAGCTAACTATGGCTACACCTTC. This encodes CASSLGGLANYGYTF.

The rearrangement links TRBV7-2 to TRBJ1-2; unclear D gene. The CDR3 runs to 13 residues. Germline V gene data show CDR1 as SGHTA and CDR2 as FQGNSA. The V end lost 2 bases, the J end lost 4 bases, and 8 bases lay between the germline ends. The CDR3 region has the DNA TGTGCCAGCAGCTTAAATGGCGGCTATGGCTACACCTTC. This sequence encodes CASSLNGGYGYTF.

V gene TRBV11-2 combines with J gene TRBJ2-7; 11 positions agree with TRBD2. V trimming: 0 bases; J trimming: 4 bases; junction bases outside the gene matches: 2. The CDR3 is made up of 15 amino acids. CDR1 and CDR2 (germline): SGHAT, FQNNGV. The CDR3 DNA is TGTGCCAGCAGCTTAGATCGACTAGCGGGGTACGAGCAGTACTTC. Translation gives CASSLDRLAGYEQYF.

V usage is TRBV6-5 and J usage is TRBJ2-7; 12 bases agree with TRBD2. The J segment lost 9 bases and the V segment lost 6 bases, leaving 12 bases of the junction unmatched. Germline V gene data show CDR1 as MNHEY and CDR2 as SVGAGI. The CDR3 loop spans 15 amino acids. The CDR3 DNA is TGTGCCAGCAGCGACACTAGCGGGGGGTCTTTTGTGCAGTACTTC. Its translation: CASSDTSGGSFVQYF.

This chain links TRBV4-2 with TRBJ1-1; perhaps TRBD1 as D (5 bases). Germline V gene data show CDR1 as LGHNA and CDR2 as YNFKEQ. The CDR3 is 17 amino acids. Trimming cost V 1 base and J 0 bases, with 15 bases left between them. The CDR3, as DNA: TGTGCCAGCAGCCAAGGAGCCCTTGGGGGGTTGAACACTGAAGCTTTCTTT. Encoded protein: CASSQGALGGLNTEAFF.

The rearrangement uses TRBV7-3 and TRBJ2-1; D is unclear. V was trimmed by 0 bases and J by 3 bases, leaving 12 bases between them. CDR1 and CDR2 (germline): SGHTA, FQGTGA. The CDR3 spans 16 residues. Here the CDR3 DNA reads TGTGCCAGCAGCTTAACGAGGTCCGCGGTCTACAATGAGCAGTTCTTC. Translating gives CASSLTRSAVYNEQFF.

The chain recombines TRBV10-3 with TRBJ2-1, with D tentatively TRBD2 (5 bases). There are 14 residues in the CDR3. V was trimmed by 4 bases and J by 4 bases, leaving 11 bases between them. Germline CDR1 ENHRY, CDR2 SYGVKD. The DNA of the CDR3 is TGTGCCATCAGTGCTCTAGCAGATTACAATGAGCAGTTCTTC. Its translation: CAISALADYNEQFF.

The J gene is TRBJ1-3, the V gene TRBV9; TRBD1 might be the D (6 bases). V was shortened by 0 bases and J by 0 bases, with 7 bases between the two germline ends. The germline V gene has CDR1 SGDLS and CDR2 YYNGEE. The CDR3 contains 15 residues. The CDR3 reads CASSVAGHSGNTIYF. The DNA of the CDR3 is TGTGCCAGCAGCGTAGCGGGACACTCTGGAAACACCATATATTTT.

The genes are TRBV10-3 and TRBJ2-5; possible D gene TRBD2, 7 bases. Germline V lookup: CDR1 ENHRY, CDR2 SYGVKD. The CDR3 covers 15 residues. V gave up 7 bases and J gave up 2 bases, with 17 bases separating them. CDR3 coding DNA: TGTGCCATCAAGAGGGGGGGACAACAACAAGAGACCCAGTACTTC. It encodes CAIKRGGQQQETQYF.

Here the CDR3 DNA reads TGCAGCGTTCCTTCTGTTTGGGACAATGAGCAGTTCTTC. Protein product: CSVPSVWDNEQFF. The chain uses TRBV29-1 and TRBJ2-1; unclear D gene. The V gene's germline CDR1 is SQVTM and CDR2 ANQGSEA. V lost 5 bases, J lost 5 bases, and 13 bases lay in between. The CDR3 is made up of 13 amino acids.

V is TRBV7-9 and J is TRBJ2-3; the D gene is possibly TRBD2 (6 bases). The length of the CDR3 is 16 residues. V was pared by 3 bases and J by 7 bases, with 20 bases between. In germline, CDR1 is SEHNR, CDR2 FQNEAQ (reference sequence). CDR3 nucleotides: TGTGCCAGCAGCTTCCACGCGGTCATGGAGGGGCATACGCAGTATTTT. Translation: CASSFHAVMEGHTQYF.

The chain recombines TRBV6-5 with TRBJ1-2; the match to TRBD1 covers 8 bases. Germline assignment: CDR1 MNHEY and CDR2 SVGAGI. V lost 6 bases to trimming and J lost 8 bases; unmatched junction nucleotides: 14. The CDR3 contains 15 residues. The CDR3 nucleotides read TGTGCCAGCAGCTCAACGACAGGGGTTGTATCGGGCTACACCTTC. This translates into CASSSTTGVVSGYTF.

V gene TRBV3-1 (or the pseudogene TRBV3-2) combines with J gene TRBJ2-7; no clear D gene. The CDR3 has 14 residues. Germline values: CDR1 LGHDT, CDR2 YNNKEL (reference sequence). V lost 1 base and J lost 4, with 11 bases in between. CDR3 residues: CASSQVQGPYEQYF. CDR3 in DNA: TGTGCCAGCAGCCAAGTCCAAGGGCCATACGAGCAGTACTTC.

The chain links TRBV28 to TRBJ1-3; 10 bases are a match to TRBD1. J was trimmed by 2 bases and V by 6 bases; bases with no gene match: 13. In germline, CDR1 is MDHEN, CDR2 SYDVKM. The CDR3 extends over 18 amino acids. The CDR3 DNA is TGTGCCAGCAGCACGGGACAGGGGACTTTTGCTACTGGAAACACCATATATTTT. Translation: CASSTGQGTFATGNTIYF.

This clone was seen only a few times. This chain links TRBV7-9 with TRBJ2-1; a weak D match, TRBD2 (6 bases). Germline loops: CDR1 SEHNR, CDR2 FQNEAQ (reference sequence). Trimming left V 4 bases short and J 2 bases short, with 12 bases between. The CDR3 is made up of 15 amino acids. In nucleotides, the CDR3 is TGTGCCAGCAGCTCCGGGGGAGCCGCCTACAATGAGCAGTTCTTC. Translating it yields CASSSGGAAYNEQFF.

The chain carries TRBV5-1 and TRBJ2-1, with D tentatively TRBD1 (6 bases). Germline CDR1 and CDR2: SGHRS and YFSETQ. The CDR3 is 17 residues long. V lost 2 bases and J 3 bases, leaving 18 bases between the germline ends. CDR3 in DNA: TGCGCCAGCAGCTTCGGACAGACCTCCCTTCTCTACAATGAGCAGTTCTTC. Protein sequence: CASSFGQTSLLYNEQFF.

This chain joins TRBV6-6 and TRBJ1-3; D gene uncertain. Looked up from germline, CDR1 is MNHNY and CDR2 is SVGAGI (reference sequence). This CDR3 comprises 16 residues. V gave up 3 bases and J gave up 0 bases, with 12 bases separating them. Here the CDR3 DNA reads TGTGCCAGCAGTTATGGGCCCGACTACTCTGGAAACACCATATATTTT. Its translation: CASSYGPDYSGNTIYF.

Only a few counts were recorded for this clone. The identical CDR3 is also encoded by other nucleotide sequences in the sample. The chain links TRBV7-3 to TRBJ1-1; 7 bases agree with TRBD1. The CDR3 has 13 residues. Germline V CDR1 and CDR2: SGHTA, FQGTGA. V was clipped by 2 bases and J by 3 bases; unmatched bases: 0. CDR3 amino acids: CASSLQGDTEAFF. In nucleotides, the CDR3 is TGTGCCAGCAGCTTACAGGGGGACACTGAAGCTTTCTTT.

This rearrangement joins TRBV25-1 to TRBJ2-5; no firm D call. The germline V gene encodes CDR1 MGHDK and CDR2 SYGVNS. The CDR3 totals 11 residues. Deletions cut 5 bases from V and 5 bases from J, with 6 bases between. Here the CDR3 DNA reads TGTGCCAGCAGTCTTTGGGAGACCCAGTACTTC. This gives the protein CASSLWETQYF.

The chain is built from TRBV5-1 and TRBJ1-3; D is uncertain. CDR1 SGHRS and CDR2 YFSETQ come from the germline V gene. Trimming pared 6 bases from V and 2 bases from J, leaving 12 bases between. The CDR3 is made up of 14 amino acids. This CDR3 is CASNTDGTGNTIYF. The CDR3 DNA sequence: TGCGCCAGCAACACAGACGGAACTGGAAACACCATATATTTT.

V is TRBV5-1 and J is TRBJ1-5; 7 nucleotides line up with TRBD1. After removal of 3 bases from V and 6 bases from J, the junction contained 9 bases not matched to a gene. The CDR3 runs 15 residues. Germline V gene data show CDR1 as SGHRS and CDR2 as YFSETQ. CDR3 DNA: TGCGCCAGCAGCTACTCAGGGGGAGCTGGTCAGCCCCAGCATTTT. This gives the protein CASSYSGGAGQPQHF. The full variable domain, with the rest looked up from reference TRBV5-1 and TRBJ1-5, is KAGVTQTPRYLIKTRGQQVTLSCSPISGHRSVSWYQQTPGQGLQFLFEYFSETQRNKGNFPGRFSGRQFSNSRSEMNVSTLELGDSALYLCASSYSGGAGQPQHFGDGTRLSIL.

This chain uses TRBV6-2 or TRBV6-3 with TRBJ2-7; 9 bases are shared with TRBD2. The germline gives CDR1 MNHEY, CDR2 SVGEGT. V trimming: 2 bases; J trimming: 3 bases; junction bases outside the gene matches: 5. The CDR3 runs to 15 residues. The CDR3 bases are TGTGCCAGCAGTTACGGGCTAGCGGGAAGCTACGAGCAGTACTTC. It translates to CASSYGLAGSYEQYF.

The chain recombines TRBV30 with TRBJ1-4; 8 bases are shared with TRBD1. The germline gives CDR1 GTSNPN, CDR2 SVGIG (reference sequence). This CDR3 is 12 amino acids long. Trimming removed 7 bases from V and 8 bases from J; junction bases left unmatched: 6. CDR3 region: CALTGVGEKLFF. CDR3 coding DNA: TGTGCCTTGACAGGGGTTGGGGAAAAACTGTTTTTT.

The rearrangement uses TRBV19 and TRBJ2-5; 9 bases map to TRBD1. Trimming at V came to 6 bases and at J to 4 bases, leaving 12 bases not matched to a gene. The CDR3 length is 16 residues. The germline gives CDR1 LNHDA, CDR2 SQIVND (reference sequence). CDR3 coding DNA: TGTGCCAGTAGCCCGCAGGGACAGGGAGGATCAGAGACCCAGTACTTC. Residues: CASSPQGQGGSETQYF.

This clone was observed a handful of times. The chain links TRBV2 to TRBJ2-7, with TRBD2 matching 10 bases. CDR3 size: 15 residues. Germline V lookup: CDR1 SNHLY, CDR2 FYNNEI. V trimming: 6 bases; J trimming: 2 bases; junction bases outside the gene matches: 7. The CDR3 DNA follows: TGTGCCAGCAGCCGAGGACTAGCGGTTACCTACGAGCAGTACTTC. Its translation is CASSRGLAVTYEQYF.

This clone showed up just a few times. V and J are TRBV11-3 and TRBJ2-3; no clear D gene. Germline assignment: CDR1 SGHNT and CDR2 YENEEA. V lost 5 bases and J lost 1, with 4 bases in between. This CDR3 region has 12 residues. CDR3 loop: CASSTGTDTQYF. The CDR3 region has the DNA TGTGCCAGCAGCACGGGCACAGATACGCAGTATTTT. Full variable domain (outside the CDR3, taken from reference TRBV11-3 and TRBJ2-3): EAGVVQSPRYKIIEKKQPVAFWCNPISGHNTLYWYLQNLGQGPELLIRYENEEAVDDSQLPKDRFSAERLKGVDSTLKIQPAELGDSAVYLCASSTGTDTQYFGPGTRLTVL.

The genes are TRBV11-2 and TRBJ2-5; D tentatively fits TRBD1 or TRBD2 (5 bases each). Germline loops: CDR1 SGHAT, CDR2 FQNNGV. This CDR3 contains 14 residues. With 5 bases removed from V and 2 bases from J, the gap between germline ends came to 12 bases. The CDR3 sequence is CASSPRDPQETQYF. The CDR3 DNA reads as TGTGCCAGCAGCCCAAGGGACCCTCAAGAGACCCAGTACTTC.

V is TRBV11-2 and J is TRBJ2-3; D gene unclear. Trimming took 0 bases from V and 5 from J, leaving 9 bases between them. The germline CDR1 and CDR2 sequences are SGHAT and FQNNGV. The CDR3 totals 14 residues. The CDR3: CASSLDLWQDTQYF. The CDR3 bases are TGTGCCAGCAGCTTAGACCTCTGGCAAGATACGCAGTATTTT.

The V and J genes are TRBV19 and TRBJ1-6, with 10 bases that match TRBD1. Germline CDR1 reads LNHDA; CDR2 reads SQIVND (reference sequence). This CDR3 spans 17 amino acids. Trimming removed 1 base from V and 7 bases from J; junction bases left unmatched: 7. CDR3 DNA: TGTGCCAGTAGTATAGGTTGGGGACAGGGGTCGAATTCACCCCTCCACTTT. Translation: CASSIGWGQGSNSPLHF.